This T cell receptor (beta chain) was captured in a study of cytomegalovirus exposure and HLA in healthy donors. Findings of the study overall: Apart from CMV serostatus, no immune exposure information was available. A previous analysis found most TCR beta V segments productive roughly 87% or roughly 30% of the time. Some highly shared sequence variants likely arose as a pipeline artifact.

This CDR3 region has 14 residues. Trimming cost V 3 bases and J 1 base, with 10 bases left between them. The germline V gene encodes CDR1 GTSNPN and CDR2 SVGIG (reference sequence). As concerns this clone: Its antigen is as yet unknown.

This PCR relied on a set of 60 Vbeta primers and 13 Jbeta primers. Libraries were prepared by immunoSEQ multiplex PCR; TCRdb keeps only in-frame clonotypes and omits some of them. The data show some 140,000 clones, roughly four fifths seen once. The clonotype comes from a woman aged 45-59 years in good health and CMV-seropositive. The material sequenced was PBMCs. This chain links TRBV30 with TRBJ1-5; a possible D gene is TRBD1 (5 bases). In DNA, the CDR3 is TGTGCCTGGAGCGGGGGTGCGAGCAATCAGCCCCAGCATTTT. Translation gives CAWSGGASNQPQHF.